This passage covers 22 T cell receptor beta chains from one sample sequenced in a study of shared clonotypes between healthy human individuals. Sequencing used immunoSEQ multiplex PCR; TCRdb keeps in-frame clones, though not all of them. The sample consists of 700,000 to 950,000 clones, 90% to 98% of them appearing once. Naive-designated CD8 cells lacked CD45RO, were positively enriched for CCR7, and omitted terminally differentiated effector memory CD45RA+ cells. The source material was naive CD8+ T cells sorted from blood. All receptors come from a man aged 25 to 45 in good health.

This clone was detected a few times. V gene TRBV10-2 combines with J gene TRBJ2-1; tentative D call: TRBD2 (5 bases). In germline, CDR1 is WSHSY, CDR2 SAAADI. V lost 0 bases and J lost 3, with 18 bases in between. CDR3 length: 18 residues. The DNA of the CDR3 is TGCGCCAGCAGTGAGTCGGTGGGAGCAGACCAGCACTACAATGAGCAGTTCTTC. Amino acid sequence: CASSESVGADQHYNEQFF.

V usage is TRBV5-5 and J usage is TRBJ1-3, with D tentatively TRBD1 (6 bases). Germline lookup yields CDR1 SGHKS and CDR2 YYEKEE (reference sequence). V lost 3 bases and J 0 bases, leaving 10 bases between the germline ends. This CDR3 contains 15 residues. CDR3 sequence: CASSWDTFSGNTIYF. The CDR3 DNA sequence: TGTGCCAGCAGCTGGGACACCTTCTCTGGAAACACCATATATTTT. The complete variable domain, with remaining parts taken from reference TRBV5-5 and TRBJ1-3, reads DAGVTQSPTHLIKTRGQQVTLRCSPISGHKSVSWYQQVLGQGPQFIFQYYEKEERGRGNFPDRFSARQFPNYSSELNVNALLLGDSALYLCASSWDTFSGNTIYFGEGSWLTVV.

The chain carries TRBV27 and TRBJ2-1; 13 bases agree with TRBD2. The CDR3 covers 15 residues. Per the germline V gene, CDR1 is MNHEY and CDR2 is SMNVEV (reference sequence). Losses at the gene ends were 5 bases for V and 15 bases for J; bases not matched to a gene: 13. CDR3: CASSPYGLAGDRLFF. The DNA of the CDR3 is TGTGCCAGCAGTCCCTACGGACTAGCGGGAGATCGGTTGTTCTTC.

This clone was found once. The sample contains more than one DNA sequence encoding this CDR3. The chain carries TRBV7-9 and TRBJ1-2; no clear D gene. The CDR3 contains 13 residues. V was shortened by 1 base and J by 4 bases, with 7 bases between the two germline ends. Germline values: CDR1 SEHNR, CDR2 FQNEAQ (reference sequence). CDR3 in amino acids: CASSLGAAYGYTF. The DNA of the CDR3 is TGTGCCAGCAGCTTAGGGGCAGCCTATGGCTACACCTTC.

The chain couples TRBV29-1 to TRBJ2-6; possibly TRBD1 for D (7 bases). Per the germline V gene, CDR1 is SQVTM and CDR2 is ANQGSEA. Trimming shortened V by 6 bases and J by 0 bases, and 9 bases separated the two germline ends. CDR3 length: 14 amino acids. DNA of the CDR3: TGCAGCGTCAGGGGGGTCTCTGGGGCCAACGTCCTGACTTTC. This translates into CSVRGVSGANVLTF.

This chain links TRBV19 with TRBJ2-1; TRBD2 aligns across 8 bases. With V trimmed by 0 bases and J by 8 bases, 6 bases remained unmatched. This CDR3 contains 15 residues. CDR1 LNHDA and CDR2 SQIVND come from the germline V gene (reference sequence). CDR3 sequence: CASSIDWREEDEQFF. The CDR3 DNA is TGTGCCAGTAGTATAGATTGGCGGGAGGAGGATGAGCAGTTCTTC.

The DNA of the CDR3 is TGTGCCTGGAGTGCCGGGACAGGGGCTTTCTACGAGCAGTACTTC. Protein product: CAWSAGTGAFYEQYF. The chain couples TRBV30 to TRBJ2-7, with TRBD1 identical over 10 bases. Trimming removed 1 base from V and 3 bases from J; junction bases left unmatched: 6. CDR3 length: 15 residues. CDR1 and CDR2 (germline): GTSNPN, SVGIG (reference sequence).

The J gene is TRBJ2-1, the V gene TRBV29-1; D is unclear. V was trimmed by 7 bases and J by 0 bases, leaving 10 bases between them. The CDR3 spans 13 residues. From germline, CDR1 is SQVTM and CDR2 ANQGSEA. The CDR3: CSADLASYNEQFF. The CDR3 DNA reads as TGCAGCGCCGACTTAGCCTCCTACAATGAGCAGTTCTTC.

The chain is built from TRBV28 and TRBJ1-5, with no clear D. The V gene lost 7 bases and the J gene lost 7 bases, with 17 bases spanning the gap. Per germline, CDR1 MDHEN and CDR2 SYDVKM. The CDR3 spans 14 residues. The CDR3 loop is CASTPREAGQPQHF. The CDR3, as DNA: TGTGCCAGCACCCCGCGGGAGGCGGGACAGCCCCAGCATTTT.

J is TRBJ2-2 and V is TRBV29-1, with D maybe TRBD1 (6 bases). V lost 4 bases, J lost 6 bases, and 12 bases lay in between. The length of the CDR3 is 13 residues. In germline, CDR1 is SQVTM, CDR2 ANQGSEA. This CDR3 is CSVGSQGSGELFF. As DNA, the CDR3 is TGCAGCGTTGGGAGTCAGGGGTCCGGGGAGCTGTTTTTT.

The chain carries TRBV30 and TRBJ2-7; D is unclear. CDR3 length: 14 residues. Germline CDR1 is GTSNPN and CDR2 is SVGIG (reference sequence). With 2 bases removed from V and 6 bases from J, the gap between germline ends came to 17 bases. The CDR3 DNA sequence: TGTGCCTGGAGTCTAACGGATTTAAATCGCGAGCAGTACTTC. Its protein is CAWSLTDLNREQYF.

CDR3 sequence: CASSVFGTSGMDEQFF. The DNA of the CDR3 is TGTGCCAGCAGCGTATTTGGGACTAGCGGGATGGATGAGCAGTTCTTC. This rearrangement joins TRBV9 to TRBJ2-1, with 13 bases fitting TRBD2. The CDR3 runs 16 residues. From germline, CDR1 is SGDLS and CDR2 YYNGEE. Germline trimming cut 1 base from V and 8 bases from J; bases unmatched to any gene: 6.

The chain joins TRBV7-6 to TRBJ1-1; D is perhaps TRBD1 (5 bases). V was shortened by 3 bases and J by 6 bases, with 14 bases between the two germline ends. This CDR3 is 14 amino acids long. Germline V gene sequence: CDR1 SGHVS, CDR2 FNYEAQ. CDR3 residues: CASSFGGGNSEAFF. The CDR3 DNA reads TGTGCCAGCAGCTTTGGCGGGGGAAATTCTGAAGCTTTCTTT. The whole variable domain, filled in from reference TRBV7-6 and TRBJ1-1, reads GAGVSQSPRYKVTKRGQDVALRCDPISGHVSLYWYRQALGQGPEFLTYFNYEAQQDKSGLPNDRFSAERPEGSISTLTIQRTEQRDSAMYRCASSFGGGNSEAFFGQGTRLTVV.

V gene TRBV11-2 combines with J gene TRBJ2-1; D is unclear. CDR1 SGHAT and CDR2 FQNNGV come from the germline V gene. The CDR3 has 12 residues. Deletions cut 5 bases from V and 8 bases from J, with 10 bases between. The DNA for the CDR3 is TGTGCCAGCAGCCCCGCGTGGGATGAGCAGTTCTTC. This encodes CASSPAWDEQFF.

This rearrangement joins TRBV7-9 to TRBJ2-1; 8 positions match TRBD2. V shed 1 base and J 2 bases; nucleotides not matched to a gene: 4. This CDR3 comprises 16 residues. CDR1 SEHNR and CDR2 FQNEAQ come from the germline V gene (reference sequence). The CDR3 DNA sequence: TGTGCCAGCAGCTTAGTTCCGGGAGGGCCCTACAATGAGCAGTTCTTC. Encoded protein: CASSLVPGGPYNEQFF. Supplemented by reference TRBV7-9 and TRBJ2-1, the full variable domain reads DTGVSQNPRHKITKRGQNVTFRCDPISEHNRLYWYRQTLGQGPEFLTYFQNEAQLEKSRLLSDRFSAERPKGSFSTLEIQRTEQGDSAMYLCASSLVPGGPYNEQFFGPGTRLTVL.

Only one count was recorded for this clone. The V call is TRBV5-4, the J call TRBJ2-7; 9 nucleotides align to TRBD2. Germline CDR1 and CDR2: SGHNT and YYREEE (reference sequence). V shed 1 base and J 6 bases; nucleotides not matched to a gene: 5. The CDR3 is 14 residues long. In DNA form, the CDR3 reads TGTGCCAGCAGCTTGTCGGAACTAGCGGGCGAGCAGTACTTC. Translating it yields CASSLSELAGEQYF.

This chain joins TRBV7-8 and TRBJ2-7, with a weak D call TRBD2 (6 bases). The CDR3 loop spans 13 amino acids. V shed 5 bases and J shed 9 bases, with 17 bases lying between them. Per the germline V gene, CDR1 is SGHVS and CDR2 is FQNEAQ. The CDR3 region is CASSPGGGNGQYF. CDR3 bases: TGTGCCAGCAGCCCTGGAGGAGGGAACGGGCAGTACTTC.

The chain carries TRBV10-2 and TRBJ1-5; the D gene is possibly TRBD1 (6 bases). V lost 2 bases, J lost 2 bases, and 16 bases lay in between. Germline CDR1 and CDR2: WSHSY and SAAADI. The CDR3 length is 17 residues. The CDR3 loop reads CASSEGTGATGNQPQHF. Written as DNA, the CDR3 is TGCGCCAGCAGTGAGGGAACGGGGGCCACGGGCAATCAGCCCCAGCATTTT.

The chain links TRBV29-1 to TRBJ2-1; D is undetermined. V was trimmed by 7 bases and J by 0 bases, leaving 10 bases between them. The CDR3 spans 13 residues. Germline loops: CDR1 SQVTM, CDR2 ANQGSEA. CDR3 sequence: CSGEQFSYNEQFF. The CDR3 nucleotides are TGCAGCGGAGAACAATTCTCCTACAATGAGCAGTTCTTC.

V usage is TRBV7-6 and J usage is TRBJ1-2; 10 bases align to TRBD1. CDR3 length: 17 residues. Germline CDR1 reads SGHVS; CDR2 reads FNYEAQ. The V segment lost 5 bases and the J segment 2 bases; nucleotides outside the gene matches: 11. The CDR3 coding sequence is TGTGCCAGCAGCCCTGGGGGGTGGGGACAGGGGAACTATGGCTACACCTTC. Its translation: CASSPGGWGQGNYGYTF.

This clone was recorded only once. The chain has TRBV4-1 and TRBJ2-3; 12 bases agree with TRBD2. V shed 2 bases, J shed 6 bases, and the junction held 3 bases outside the gene matches. This CDR3 has 15 amino acids. Germline V gene sequence: CDR1 MGHRA, CDR2 YSYEKL. CDR3: CASSQLAGGRDTQYF. In DNA, the CDR3 is TGCGCCAGCAGCCAACTAGCGGGAGGGAGGGATACGCAGTATTTT.

The V call is TRBV14, the J call TRBJ1-1; the D gene is possibly TRBD1 (6 bases). The CDR3 runs to 14 residues. The V end lost 6 bases, the J end lost 1 base, and 12 bases lay between the germline ends. The germline gives CDR1 SGHDN, CDR2 FVKESK. The CDR3 protein is CASSRTVENTEAFF. CDR3 DNA: TGTGCCAGCAGTCGGACAGTAGAGAACACTGAAGCTTTCTTT.